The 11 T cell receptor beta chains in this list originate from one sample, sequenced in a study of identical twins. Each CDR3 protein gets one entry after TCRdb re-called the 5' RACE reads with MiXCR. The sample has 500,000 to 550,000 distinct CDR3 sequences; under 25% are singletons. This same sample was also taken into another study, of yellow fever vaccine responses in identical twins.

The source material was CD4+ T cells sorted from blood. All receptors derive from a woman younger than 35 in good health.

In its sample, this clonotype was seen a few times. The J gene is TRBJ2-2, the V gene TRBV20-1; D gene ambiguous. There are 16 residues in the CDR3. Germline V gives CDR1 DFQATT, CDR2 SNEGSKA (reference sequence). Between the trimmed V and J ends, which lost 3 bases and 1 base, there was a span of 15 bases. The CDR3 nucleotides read TGCAGTGCTAGTACTTTTTTGGACGGGAACACCGGGGAGCTGTTTTTT. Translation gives CSASTFLDGNTGELFF.

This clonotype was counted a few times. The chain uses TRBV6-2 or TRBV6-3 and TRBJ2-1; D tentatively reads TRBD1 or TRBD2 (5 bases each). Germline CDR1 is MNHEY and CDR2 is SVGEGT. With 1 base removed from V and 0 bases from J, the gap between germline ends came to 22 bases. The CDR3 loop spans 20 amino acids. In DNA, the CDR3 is TGTGCCAGCAGTTACTATCTGACCGGGACGGACTCTGACTCCTACAATGAGCAGTTCTTC. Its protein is CASSYYLTGTDSDSYNEQFF.

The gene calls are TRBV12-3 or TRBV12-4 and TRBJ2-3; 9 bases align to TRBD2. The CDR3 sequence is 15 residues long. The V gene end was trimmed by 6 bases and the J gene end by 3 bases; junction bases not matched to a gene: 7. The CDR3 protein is CASSSRLAETDTQYF. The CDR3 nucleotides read TGTGCCAGCAGCTCGAGACTAGCGGAGACAGATACGCAGTATTTT.

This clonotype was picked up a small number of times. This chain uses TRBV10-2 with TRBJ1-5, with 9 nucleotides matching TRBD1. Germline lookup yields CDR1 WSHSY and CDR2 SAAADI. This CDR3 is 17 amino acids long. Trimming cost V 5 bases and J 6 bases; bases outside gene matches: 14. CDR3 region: CASSRYRDRVWGQPQHF. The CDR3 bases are TGCGCCAGCAGTCGATACCGGGACAGGGTTTGGGGTCAGCCCCAGCATTTT.

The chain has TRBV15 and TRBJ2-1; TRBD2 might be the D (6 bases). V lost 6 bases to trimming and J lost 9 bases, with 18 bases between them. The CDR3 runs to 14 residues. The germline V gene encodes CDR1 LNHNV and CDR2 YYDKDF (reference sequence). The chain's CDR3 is CATRISGQGGEQFF. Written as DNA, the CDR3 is TGTGCCACCAGGATAAGCGGGCAGGGAGGTGAGCAGTTCTTC.

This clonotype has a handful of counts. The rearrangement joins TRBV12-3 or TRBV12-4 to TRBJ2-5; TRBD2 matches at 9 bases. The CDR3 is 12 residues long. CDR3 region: CGAGGTKETQYF. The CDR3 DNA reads TGTGGGGCGGGGGGGACGAAAGAGACCCAGTACTTC.

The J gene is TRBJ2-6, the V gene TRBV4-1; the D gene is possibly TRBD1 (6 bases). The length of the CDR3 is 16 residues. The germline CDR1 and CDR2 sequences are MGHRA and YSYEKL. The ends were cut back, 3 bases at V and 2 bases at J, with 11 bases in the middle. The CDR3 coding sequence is TGCGCCAGCAGCCAGGGTACAGGGCCTGGGGCCAACGTCCTGACTTTC. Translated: CASSQGTGPGANVLTF.

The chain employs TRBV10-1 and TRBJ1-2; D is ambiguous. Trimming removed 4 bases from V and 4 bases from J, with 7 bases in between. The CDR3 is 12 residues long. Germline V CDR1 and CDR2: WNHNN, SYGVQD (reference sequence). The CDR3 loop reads CASSVGSYGYTF. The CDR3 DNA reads TGCGCCAGCAGTGTCGGCAGCTATGGCTACACCTTC.

This chain's CDR3 is CSANYRVADTQYF. CDR3 nucleotide sequence: TGCAGTGCTAATTACAGGGTCGCAGATACGCAGTATTTT. V usage is TRBV20-1 and J usage is TRBJ2-3, with TRBD1 as a possible D gene (6 bases). CDR1 is DFQATT and CDR2 is SNEGSKA in the germline V gene (reference sequence). The CDR3 is 13 residues long. Trimming took 4 bases from V and 4 from J, leaving 12 bases between them.

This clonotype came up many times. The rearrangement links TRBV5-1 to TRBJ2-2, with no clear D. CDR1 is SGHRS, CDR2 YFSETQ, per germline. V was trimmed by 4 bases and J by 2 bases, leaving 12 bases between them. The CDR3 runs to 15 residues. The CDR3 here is CASSPRQSNTGELFF. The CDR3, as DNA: TGCGCCAGCAGCCCACGTCAATCCAACACCGGGGAGCTGTTTTTT.

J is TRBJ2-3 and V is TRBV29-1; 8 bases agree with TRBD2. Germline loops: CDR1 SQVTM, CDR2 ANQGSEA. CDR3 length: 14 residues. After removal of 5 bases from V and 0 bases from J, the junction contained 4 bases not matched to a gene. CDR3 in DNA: TGCAGCGTTTGGGCTAGCGGGAGCACAGATACGCAGTATTTT. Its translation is CSVWASGSTDTQYF.